The rows below give T cell receptor beta chains drawn from one sample of a study of T cell responses to AZD1222 COVID-19 vaccine. TCRdb's copy holds only in-frame clones and misses some; the assay was immunoSEQ multiplex PCR. This repertoire shows 120,000 or so clones, around 92% found once; its top ten account for 4.4%. Source: peripheral blood, taken on day 0 of AZD1222 vaccination. The source of these receptors is an adult in good health. Each CDR3 is given with its conserved first and last residue. Each record gives: D gene, J gene, V gene, clone size, CDR3 DNA, CDR3 protein. A D gene is named only where the DNA matches it firmly. A clone size is listed for some rows: how often the clone was seen (once, few, many), or a class if it is expanded.

NA TRBJ1-1 TRBV5-1 NA TGCGCCAGCAGCTTGGGGGTGGGGAACACTGAAGCTTTCTTT CASSLGVGNTEAFF
TRBD1 TRBJ2-5 TRBV18 NA TGTGCCAGCTCACTGACAGGGGGCCAAGAGACCCAGTACTTC CASSLTGGQETQYF
TRBD1 TRBJ2-7 TRBV29-1 NA TGCAGCGTTGGACAGGGAGCCCCCTACGAGCAGTACTTC CSVGQGAPYEQYF
NA TRBJ2-1 TRBV27 once TGTGCCAGCAGTTTATCCCGGCTAGAAGGTAATGAGCAGTTCTTC CASSLSRLEGNEQFF
NA TRBJ1-1 TRBV19 NA TGTGCCAGTAGTATAGATCCGGACATGGAAATAGTCTTTCGCACTGAAGCTTTCTTT CASSIDPDMEIVFRTEAFF
TRBD1 TRBJ2-7 TRBV5-1 NA TGCGCCAGCAGCGCTGTCGGACAGGTCACCTACGAGCAGTACTTC CASSAVGQVTYEQYF
NA TRBJ1-6 TRBV5-1 few TGCGCCAGCAGCTTGGGTCCCACCGGGAATTCACCCCTCCACTTT CASSLGPTGNSPLHF
NA TRBJ2-2 TRBV28 NA TGTGCCAGCCGTCTAGCAAGCACCGGGGAGCTGTTTTTT CASRLASTGELFF
NA TRBJ2-3 TRBV5-1 NA TGCGCCAGCAGCTTTCCAGGGGCCACAGATACGCAGTATTTT CASSFPGATDTQYF
NA TRBJ1-5 TRBV2 NA TGTGCCAGCAGCCCCGTGAAGCCTAGCAATCAGCCCCAGCATTTT CASSPVKPSNQPQHF
TRBD2 TRBJ2-4 TRBV13 NA TGTGCCAGCAGCTCAGCGGGGTCCAAAAACATTCAGTACTTC CASSSAGSKNIQYF
NA TRBJ2-2 TRBV29-1 NA TGCAGCGTTGCTATGAACACCGGGGAGCTGTTTTTT CSVAMNTGELFF
TRBD1 TRBJ2-7 TRBV18 NA TGTGCCAGCTCACCTGGGACAGGCAGCTCCTACGAGCAGTACTTC CASSPGTGSSYEQYF
TRBD1 TRBJ2-7 TRBV2 NA TGTGCCAGCACCCGGACAGGGTCCTACGAGCAGTACTTC CASTRTGSYEQYF
NA TRBJ1-4 TRBV19 NA TGTGCCAGTACCCCCTTATTGGGAGGACTTGGTGTGCTGTTTTTT CASTPLLGGLGVLFF